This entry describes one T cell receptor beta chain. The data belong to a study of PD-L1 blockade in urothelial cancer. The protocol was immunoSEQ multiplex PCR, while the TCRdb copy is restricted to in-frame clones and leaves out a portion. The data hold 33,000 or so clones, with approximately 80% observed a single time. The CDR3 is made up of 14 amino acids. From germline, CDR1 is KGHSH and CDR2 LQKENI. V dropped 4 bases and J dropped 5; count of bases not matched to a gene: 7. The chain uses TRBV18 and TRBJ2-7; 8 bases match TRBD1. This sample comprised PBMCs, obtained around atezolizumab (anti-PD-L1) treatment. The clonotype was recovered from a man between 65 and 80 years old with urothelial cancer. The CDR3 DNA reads TGTGCCAGCTCACTAATGGACAGGGTCCACGAGCAGTACTTC. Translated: CASSLMDRVHEQYF.